These T cell receptor beta chains were read from a single sample in a study of blood T cell repertoires in COVID-19. Sequencing was performed with immunoSEQ multiplex PCR; in TCRdb, only in-frame clones are kept and a portion is missing. The sample has approximately 200,000 clones, approximately 92% seen once. The sequenced sample was PBMCs or T cells enriched from blood (not recorded which). The receptor source for this set is a woman in her 40s with acute COVID-19. Both conserved end residues are part of each CDR3.

>TRBV3-1/TRBV3-2
CASSPGLAGGRSYNEQFF
>TRBV2
CASSGDSQPKRGDTQYF
>TRBV28
CASRSPNRGSVYNVLTF
>TRBV2
CASSVGGNQPQHF
>TRBV19
CASSMAGGPNGQFF
>TRBV9
CASSVPVTGADTGELFF
>TRBV30
CAWSVRENSPLHF
>TRBV27
CASSFRVGGPKQFYEQYF
>TRBV7-9
CASSPSTTTNEKLFF
>TRBV7-8
CASSLSGVGADTQYF
>TRBV29-1
CSVRTSGSPGELFF
>TRBV5-1
CASSRWTGINEKLFF
>TRBV27
CASSRDSFGEQYF
>TRBV30
CAWKPAGVSYEQYF
>TRBV10-3
CAISDWSELTDTQYF
>TRBV4-1
CASSRVAGEQFF
>TRBV5-5
CASSPLAVTRDQPQHF